The rows below give T cell receptor beta chains drawn from one sample of a study of CD8 T cells in ankylosing spondylitis. TCRdb redid the calling of the 5' RACE reads with MiXCR, one entry per CDR3 protein. The sample holds 40,000 to 50,000 distinct CDR3 sequences, 3% to 4% seen once. The source material was blood, either unsorted or a sorted T cell fraction (not recorded which). These receptors were obtained from a female donor with ankylosing spondylitis or in good health (not recorded which). The CDR3 runs from the conserved cysteine through the conserved F or W. A D gene is named only where the DNA matches it firmly. The size field is filled for only some rows; it gives once, few, many or a size class.

D gene	V gene	clone size	J gene	CDR3 protein	CDR3 DNA
.	TRBV9	many	TRBJ2-7	CASSVAGEQYF	TGTGCCAGCAGCGTGGCGGGCGAGCAGTACTTC
.	TRBV9	many	TRBJ2-5	CASSEPGTQYF	TGTGCCAGCAGCGAACCAGGGACCCAGTACTTC
.	TRBV9	many	TRBJ1-1	CASSVDEGLRTEAFF	TGTGCCAGCAGCGTAGACGAGGGCTTGCGGACTGAAGCTTTCTTT
.	TRBV9	many	TRBJ2-7	CASSVDRDEQYF	TGTGCCAGCAGCGTAGATAGGGACGAGCAGTACTTC
.	TRBV9	many	TRBJ1-5	CASSRGNQPQHF	TGTGCCAGCAGCAGGGGGAATCAGCCCCAGCATTTT
.	TRBV9	many	TRBJ2-6	CASSLHRTGANVLTF	TGTGCCAGCAGCCTCCACAGGACCGGGGCCAACGTCCTGACTTTC
TRBD1	TRBV9	many	TRBJ2-3	CASSFDSPGGDTQYF	TGTGCCAGCAGCTTTGATTCGCCAGGGGGAGATACGCAGTATTTT
TRBD1	TRBV9	many	TRBJ1-1	CASSVQPLDRGLHTEAFF	TGTGCCAGCAGCGTTCAACCACTGGACAGGGGACTGCACACTGAAGCTTTCTTT
.	TRBV9	many	TRBJ2-5	CASSVGASETQYF	TGTGCCAGCAGCGTAGGAGCGTCGGAGACCCAGTACTTC
.	TRBV9	many	TRBJ1-2	CASSAGLGQGYGYTF	TGTGCCAGCAGCGCCGGATTGGGCCAGGGGTATGGCTACACCTTC
TRBD2	TRBV9	many	TRBJ2-1	CASSDGLAGVRNEQFF	TGTGCCAGCAGCGACGGACTAGCGGGGGTAAGGAATGAGCAGTTCTTC
.	TRBV9	many	TRBJ1-3	CASSVLTSGSGNTIYF	TGTGCCAGCAGTGTTTTAACCTCAGGCTCTGGAAACACCATATATTTT
.	TRBV9	few	TRBJ1-1	CASSSEGGTEAFF	TGTGCCAGCAGCTCGGAAGGGGGTACTGAAGCTTTCTTT
.	TRBV9	many	TRBJ2-3	CASSVSGGGPPDTQYF	TGTGCCAGCAGCGTCTCAGGGGGGGGGCCCCCAGATACGCAGTATTTT
.	TRBV9	many	TRBJ1-5	CASSGLGAGPQHF	TGTGCCAGCAGCGGACTGGGTGCTGGGCCCCAGCATTTT
TRBD1	TRBV9	.	TRBJ2-5	CASSVAAGGLQETQYF	TGTGCCAGCAGCGTAGCGGCAGGGGGCTTACAAGAGACCCAGTACTTC
.	TRBV9	many	TRBJ2-5	CASTPGGVRETQYF	TGTGCCAGCACCCCCGGTGGGGTAAGGGAGACCCAGTACTTC
TRBD2	TRBV9	many	TRBJ2-2	CASKGGGEITGELFF	TGTGCCAGCAAAGGCGGGGGGGAAATTACCGGGGAGCTGTTTTTT
.	TRBV9	many	TRBJ2-3	CASNPPVGTDLADTQYF	TGTGCCAGCAACCCCCCCGTGGGCACGGACCTAGCTGATACGCAGTATTTT
TRBD2	TRBV9	many	TRBJ2-2	CASSVLSGVGGTGELFF	TGTGCCAGCAGCGTACTTAGCGGGGTTGGTGGCACCGGGGAGCTGTTTTTT
.	TRBV9	.	TRBJ2-5	CASSVVGRRQETQYF	TGTGCCAGCAGCGTAGTGGGTAGGAGACAAGAGACCCAGTACTTC
.	TRBV9	many	TRBJ1-1	CASSIGPGGTEAFF	TGTGCCAGCAGCATTGGACCCGGGGGGACTGAAGCTTTCTTT
.	TRBV23-1	many	TRBJ2-1	CASSQSRPKSSYNEQFF	TGCGCCAGCAGTCAATCCCGCCCCAAGAGCTCCTACAATGAGCAGTTCTTC
.	TRBV9	.	TRBJ2-7	CASSAEEVLSSYEQYF	TGTGCCAGCAGCGCGGAGGAGGTCTTAAGCTCCTACGAGCAGTACTTC
.	TRBV9	many	TRBJ2-3	CASSVVWAGTQYF	TGTGCCAGCAGCGTAGTTTGGGCCGGTACGCAGTATTTT
TRBD2	TRBV9	many	TRBJ2-5	CASSAGLLAGVETQYF	TGTGCCAGCAGCGCCGGATTACTAGCGGGGGTCGAGACCCAGTACTTC
TRBD1	TRBV9	many	TRBJ2-5	CASSVASGTGFSNQETQYF	TGTGCCAGCAGCGTAGCTAGTGGGACAGGTTTTAGCAACCAAGAGACCCAGTACTTC
TRBD2	TRBV9	once	TRBJ2-2	CASSGGLAGMNGELLF	TGTGCCAGCAGCGGAGGGCTAGCGGGGATGAACGGGGAGCTGCTTTTT
.	TRBV9	many	TRBJ1-1	CASSPPSVEDYTEAFF	TGTGCCAGCAGCCCCCCGAGTGTAGAGGACTACACTGAAGCTTTCTTT
TRBD1	TRBV9	medium-sized	TRBJ1-5	CASSDGQANQPQHF	TGTGCCAGCAGCGATGGACAGGCAAATCAGCCCCAGCATTTT
.	TRBV9	many	TRBJ2-3	CASSVADNTQYF	TGTGCCAGCAGCGTAGCAGACAATACGCAGTATTTT
.	TRBV9	many	TRBJ2-3	CASSPGGGTQYF	TGTGCCAGCAGCCCAGGGGGGGGTACGCAGTATTTT
TRBD1	TRBV9	many	TRBJ2-7	CASSVEGTGAYEQYF	TGTGCCAGCAGCGTAGAGGGGACAGGGGCCTACGAGCAGTACTTC
.	TRBV9	many	TRBJ2-7	CASSVAPGSPYEQYF	TGTGCCAGCAGCGTAGCCCCGGGTAGTCCCTACGAGCAGTACTTC
.	TRBV9	medium-sized	TRBJ1-2	CASSATEVGDYGYTF	TGTGCCAGCAGCGCAACGGAGGTGGGAGACTATGGCTACACCTTC
TRBD1	TRBV9	many	TRBJ2-1	CASSVGQYNEQFF	TGTGCCAGCAGCGTGGGACAGTACAATGAGCAGTTCTTC
.	TRBV9	many	TRBJ1-3	CASSVDTAGNTIYF	TGTGCCAGCAGCGTAGATACGGCTGGAAACACCATATATTTT
.	TRBV9	many	TRBJ2-7	CASSAGTPGYEQYF	TGTGCCAGCAGCGCCGGGACACCAGGCTACGAGCAGTACTTC
TRBD1	TRBV9	.	TRBJ2-5	CASSVGTGVETQYF	TGTGCCAGCAGCGTGGGGACAGGGGTAGAGACCCAGTACTTC
TRBD1	TRBV9	.	TRBJ2-2	CASSPRGQSTGELFF	TGTGCCAGCAGCCCCAGGGGGCAGAGCACCGGGGAGCTGTTTTTT
TRBD2	TRBV9	many	TRBJ2-6	CASSVHGGKISGANVLTF	TGTGCCAGCAGCGTCCACGGGGGGAAGATCTCTGGGGCCAACGTCCTGACTTTC
TRBD2	TRBV9	many	TRBJ2-5	CASSTRLAGGVETQYF	TGTGCCAGCAGCACGAGACTAGCGGGGGGTGTAGAGACCCAGTACTTC
.	TRBV9	.	TRBJ1-2	CASTEGAGTNYGYTF	TGTGCCAGCACCGAAGGGGCAGGCACTAACTATGGCTACACCTTC
.	TRBV9	.	TRBJ1-2	CASSVAGMRGYTF	TGTGCCAGCAGCGTAGCGGGGATGCGTGGCTACACCTTC
.	TRBV9	few	TRBJ2-2	CASSVEASKGGELFF	TGTGCCAGCAGCGTGGAGGCTTCCAAAGGCGGGGAGCTGTTTTTT
TRBD1	TRBV9	many	TRBJ1-5	CASSPGGPNNQPQHF	TGTGCCAGCAGCCCAGGGGGGCCCAACAATCAGCCCCAGCATTTT
.	TRBV9	many	TRBJ1-6	CASSASTVANSPLHF	TGTGCCAGCAGCGCCTCGACAGTCGCCAATTCACCCCTCCACTTT
TRBD1	TRBV9	many	TRBJ1-6	CASSARGTGENSPLHF	TGTGCCAGCAGCGCCCGTGGTACAGGGGAGAATTCACCCCTCCACTTT
.	TRBV9	medium-sized	TRBJ2-1	CASSKLENEQFF	TGTGCCAGCAGCAAACTTGAAAATGAGCAGTTCTTC
.	TRBV9	medium-sized	TRBJ1-2	CASSRSHILGHNYGYTF	TGTGCCAGCAGCCGGAGCCATATCCTTGGGCATAACTATGGCTACACCTTC
TRBD2	TRBV9	medium-sized	TRBJ2-7	CASSYLPGLAGAQQYF	TGTGCCAGCAGCTACCTGCCGGGGCTAGCGGGGGCCCAGCAGTACTTC
TRBD1	TRBV9	many	TRBJ2-7	CASSVDDRGYEQYF	TGTGCCAGCAGCGTAGATGACAGGGGCTACGAGCAGTACTTC
.	TRBV9	.	TRBJ2-3	CASSVAGGDTQYF	TGTGCCAGCAGCGTAGCTGGCGGAGATACGCAGTATTTT
.	TRBV9	many	TRBJ2-1	CASSVVNGVEQFF	TGTGCCAGCAGCGTAGTTAACGGCGTTGAGCAGTTCTTC
TRBD2	TRBV9	many	TRBJ2-2	CASSGLAGGPGELFF	TGTGCCAGCAGCGGATTAGCGGGGGGGCCCGGGGAGCTGTTTTTT
TRBD1	TRBV9	many	TRBJ2-1	CASSVGQGANEQFF	TGTGCCAGCAGCGTAGGGCAGGGGGCCAATGAGCAGTTCTTC
TRBD1	TRBV9	many	TRBJ1-4	CASSVEGQGYEKLFF	TGTGCCAGCAGCGTAGAGGGACAGGGGTATGAAAAACTGTTTTTT